Sequencing of this T cell receptor beta chain was carried out in a study of T cell clonality in common variable immunodeficiency. This CDR3 is built from 15 residues. Unmatched junction bases numbered 9, after V lost 2 bases and J lost 8 bases. CDR1 and CDR2 from the germline V gene are SGHRS and YFSETQ. Study-level results: Reportedly, TCR beta sequences from common variable immunodeficiency showed fewer deletions and N-nucleotide insertions.

Many counts were recorded for this clone. Its antigen is not known. The read finishes 3 residues shy of the CDR3 end, and the germline J gene is used to complete it. Here immunoSEQ multiplex PCR was the method, and the copy in TCRdb shows in-frame clones only, minus some. The sample holds 21,000 or so clones, and no clone turns up only once. Material: peripheral blood mononuclear cells. The genes are TRBV5-1 and TRBJ2-1; 8 bases fit TRBD2. The clonotype comes from a human donor with common variable immunodeficiency. The sequenced part of the CDR3 DNA is TGCGCCAGCAGCTTCCGGCTAGCGGGTAACCATGAG. It is translated as CASSFRLAGNHE. The CDR3 in its entirety is CASSFRLAGNHEQFF.